The 14 T cell receptor beta chains below all came from one sample that was sequenced in a study of response to subunit inactivated influenza vaccine. TCRdb called the RT-PCR reads again in MiXCR, with one record for every CDR3 protein. In the table there are around 850,000 distinct CDR3 sequences, around 18% of which are singletons. The sequenced sample was PBMCs from blood, obtained less than 6 days after vaccination. These receptors were obtained from a man aged 50 to 60 who received an inactivated influenza vaccine.

This clonotype was recorded once. The chain combines TRBV13 with TRBJ2-7; 7 bases match TRBD1. With 10 bases clipped from V and 2 bases from J, the junction kept 11 bases outside the gene matches. CDR3 length equals 14 residues. Per the germline V gene, CDR1 is PRHDT and CDR2 is FYEKMQ (reference sequence). Here the CDR3 DNA reads TGTGCCATGGGCCCCAGGGGGTCCCCCTACGAGCAGTACTTC. This translates into CAMGPRGSPYEQYF.

V gene TRBV7-6 combines with J gene TRBJ2-2; possibly TRBD2 for D (6 bases). CDR3 length equals 17 residues. Germline V gene data show CDR1 as SGHVS and CDR2 as FNYEAQ. With 5 bases removed from V and 6 bases from J, the gap between germline ends came to 22 bases. CDR3 protein: CASSLDPGLERAGELFF. Here the CDR3 DNA reads TGTGCCAGCAGCCTAGACCCGGGACTGGAACGCGCCGGGGAGCTGTTTTTT. Using reference TRBV7-6 and TRBJ2-2 for the parts outside the CDR3, the full variable domain is GAGVSQSPRYKVTKRGQDVALRCDPISGHVSLYWYRQALGQGPEFLTYFNYEAQQDKSGLPNDRFSAERPEGSISTLTIQRTEQRDSAMYRCASSLDPGLERAGELFFGEGSRLTVL.

There are many counts of this clonotype. The chain recombines TRBV29-1 with TRBJ2-1; D is ambiguous. Germline loops: CDR1 SQVTM, CDR2 ANQGSEA. The CDR3 runs 11 residues. The V end lost 3 bases, the J end lost 12 bases, and 12 bases lay between the germline ends. The chain's CDR3 is CSVEASGGQFF. In DNA, the CDR3 is TGCAGCGTTGAGGCGTCGGGCGGGCAGTTCTTC.

The sample holds many counts of this clonotype. V and J are TRBV29-1 and TRBJ2-7; D may correspond to TRBD1 or TRBD2 (6 bases each). V was pared by 4 bases and J by 6 bases, with 10 bases between. Germline V gives CDR1 SQVTM, CDR2 ANQGSEA. The CDR3 has 11 amino acids. The CDR3 DNA follows: TGCAGCGTTGGGGGGGCGAGCGAGCAGTACTTC. Its translation is CSVGGASEQYF.

CDR3 protein: CASSYARRQGKNEQYF. The CDR3, as DNA: TGTGCCAGCAGTTACGCCAGGAGACAGGGGAAAAACGAGCAGTACTTC. The genes are TRBV6-5 and TRBJ2-7; 8 positions agree with TRBD1. The germline V gene has CDR1 MNHEY and CDR2 SVGAGI. Trimming cost V 2 bases and J 5 bases; bases outside gene matches: 11. This CDR3 is built from 16 residues.

This clonotype was picked up a small number of times. This chain joins TRBV7-2 and TRBJ2-2; D is ambiguous. The CDR3 spans 13 residues. Germline values: CDR1 SGHTA, CDR2 FQGNSA. V was clipped by 1 base and J by 6 bases, with 6 bases between them. CDR3: CASSLDYPGELFF. In DNA, the CDR3 is TGTGCCAGCAGCTTAGACTACCCCGGGGAGCTGTTTTTT.

This chain connects TRBV7-2 to TRBJ2-1; no firm D call. V gave up 7 bases and J gave up 10 bases, with 11 bases separating them. The CDR3 runs to 11 residues. CDR1 SGHTA and CDR2 FQGNSA come from the germline V gene. The CDR3 is CASTPLGEQFF. CDR3 sequence (DNA): TGTGCCAGCACCCCCCTCGGAGAGCAGTTCTTC.

This clonotype was seen a handful of times. This chain links TRBV20-1 with TRBJ1-5, with a possible D match to TRBD1 (6 bases). CDR3 length: 15 residues. Between the trimmed V and J ends, which lost 0 bases and 5 bases, there was a span of 14 bases. Germline V CDR1 and CDR2: DFQATT, SNEGSKA (reference sequence). CDR3 nucleotides: TGCAGTGCTAGAGAGTTCAGGGGACGCGATCAGCCCCAGCATTTT. It codes for CSAREFRGRDQPQHF.

This chain connects TRBV5-1 to TRBJ2-3, with TRBD1 as a possible D gene (5 bases). The CDR3 sequence is 15 residues long. V was shortened by 2 bases and J by 0 bases, with 10 bases between the two germline ends. CDR1 is SGHRS and CDR2 is YFSETQ in the germline V gene. The CDR3, as DNA: TGCGCCAGCAGCTTAACCCAGGGTAGCACAGATACGCAGTATTTT. It yields the protein CASSLTQGSTDTQYF.

This clonotype was found a few times. This chain connects TRBV7-2 to TRBJ2-5, with TRBD1 identical over 8 bases. Germline loops: CDR1 SGHTA, CDR2 FQGNSA. V gave up 1 base and J gave up 2 bases; unmatched junction bases: 3. CDR3 size: 15 residues. CDR3 nucleotide sequence: TGTGCCAGCAGCTTAGGGGACAGGCATCAAGAGACCCAGTACTTC. This gives the protein CASSLGDRHQETQYF.

The gene calls are TRBV7-9 and TRBJ2-2, with D perhaps assigned TRBD1 or TRBD2 (6 bases each). The ends were cut back, 8 bases at V and 3 bases at J, with 16 bases in the middle. The germline gives CDR1 SEHNR, CDR2 FQNEAQ (reference sequence). This CDR3 has 15 amino acids. DNA of the CDR3: TGTGCCAGCCCATCATGGGGGGCGGACACCGGGGAGCTGTTTTTT. Protein product: CASPSWGADTGELFF.

The V gene is TRBV5-5, the J gene TRBJ1-5, with TRBD1 identical over 8 bases. This CDR3 region has 15 residues. The V gene's germline CDR1 is SGHKS and CDR2 YYEKEE (reference sequence). The V gene end was trimmed by 4 bases and the J gene end by 7 bases; junction bases not matched to a gene: 10. The CDR3 sequence: CASSQDRAAGQPQHF. CDR3 nucleotide sequence: TGTGCCAGCAGCCAGGACAGGGCGGCTGGGCAGCCCCAGCATTTT.

This clonotype was detected only a few times. The V and J genes are TRBV21-1 and TRBJ2-3. TRBV21-1 is flagged as a pseudogene. The CDR3 loop spans 12 amino acids. The CDR3 protein is CASSKVADTQYF. For the CDR3, the DNA is TGTGCCAGCAGCAAAGTAGCAGATACGCAGTATTTT.

V usage is TRBV12-3 or TRBV12-4 and J usage is TRBJ2-7; 12 bases are shared with TRBD2. Germline trimming cut 7 bases from V and 1 base from J; bases unmatched to any gene: 14. The CDR3 length is 18 residues. The DNA of the CDR3 is TGTGCCAGCACCCCTCGACTAGCGGGAGCTCTCGGGTCCTACGAGCAGTACTTC. It specifies CASTPRLAGALGSYEQYF.